The text below deals with one T cell receptor beta chain. Its antigen remains unknown. This sample stems from a study of immune evolution from preneoplasia to lung adenocarcinoma. Study outcomes and limitations: Normal lung had the highest top T cell clone frequencies. Clonality was highest in normal lung, lower in later-stage lesions apparently.

Nucleic acids came from premalignant or tumor cells enriched by macro-dissection. V lost 7 bases, J lost 0 bases, and 10 bases lay in between. The CDR3 runs 13 residues. Germline CDR1 reads MNHEY; CDR2 reads SMNVEV (reference sequence). Profiling relied on immunoSEQ multiplex PCR, and the TCRdb table lists in-frame clones only, not all of them. The sample contains several thousand clones, 75% to 85% of which appear only once. The sequencing input was FFPE lung adenocarcinoma in situ tissue. The clonotype originates from a person aged 55-80 years with lung adenocarcinoma. This chain connects TRBV27 to TRBJ2-7; no reliable D call. The CDR3 sequence is CASMSRTSYEQYF. CDR3 in DNA: TGTGCCAGCATGAGCAGGACCTCCTACGAGCAGTACTTC.